The entry that follows covers one T cell receptor beta chain sequence. This entry belongs to a study of blood T cell repertoires in COVID-19. About the study: Acute and convalescent COVID-19 samples came from the United States, Italy and Spain. Sources were T cells, B-cell-depleted T cells, or PBMCs; the material itself was cDNA or gDNA.

The CDR3 has 14 residues. Germline values: CDR1 SEHNR, CDR2 FQNEAQ (reference sequence). V lost 5 bases, J lost 4 bases, and 6 bases stayed unmatched. In the source study's methods: From reference gene primer amplification, estimates of nucleated cell counts were derived. The repertoire was sequenced with immunoSEQ multiplex PCR; TCRdb's copy has only in-frame clones and lacks some. V and J calls and clone size are copied from that table; D and trimming were computed from the DNA. The table has 65,000 to 90,000 clones, more than 70% seen once. The sequenced material came from peripheral blood. The gene calls are TRBV7-9 and TRBJ2-5, with 8 positions matching TRBD2. The sequence was collected from a woman aged 80 or over with acute or convalescent COVID-19. CDR3: CASSRPGRGETQYF. In DNA form, the CDR3 reads TGTGCCAGCAGCCGTCCCGGGAGGGGAGAGACCCAGTACTTC.